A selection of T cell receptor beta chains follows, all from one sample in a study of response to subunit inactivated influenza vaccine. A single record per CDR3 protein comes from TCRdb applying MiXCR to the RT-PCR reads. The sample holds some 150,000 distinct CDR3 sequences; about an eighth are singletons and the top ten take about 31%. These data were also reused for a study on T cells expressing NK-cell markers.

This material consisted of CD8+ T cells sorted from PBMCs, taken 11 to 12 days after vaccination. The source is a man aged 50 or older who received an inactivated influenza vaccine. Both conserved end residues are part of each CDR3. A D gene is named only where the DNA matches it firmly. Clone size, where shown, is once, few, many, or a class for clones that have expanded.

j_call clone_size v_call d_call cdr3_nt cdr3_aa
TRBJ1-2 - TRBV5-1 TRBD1 TGCGCCAGCAGCCTCTATTCCGGGACAGAGGATGGCTACACCTTC CASSLYSGTEDGYTF
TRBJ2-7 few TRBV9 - TGTGCCAGCAGCGCCTCCCCGAATAGCGCCCGCTACGAGCAGTACTTC CASSASPNSARYEQYF
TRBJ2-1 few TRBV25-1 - TGTGCCAGCTGTGACGGATACAATGAGCAGTTCTTC CASCDGYNEQFF
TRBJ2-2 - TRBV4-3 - TGCGCCAGCAGCCAAGATTTGGGGTACGGGGAGCTGTTTTTT CASSQDLGYGELFF
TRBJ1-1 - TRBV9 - TGTGCCAGCGCGGCGTCACGGGAGAACACTGAAGCTTTCTTT CASAASRENTEAFF
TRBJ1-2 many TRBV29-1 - TGCAGCGTTGCGGACGGGAACTATGGCTACACCTTC CSVADGNYGYTF
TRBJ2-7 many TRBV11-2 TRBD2 TGTGCCAGCAGCTTCACCTTACTAGCGGGGGAAACCTACGAGCAGTACTTC CASSFTLLAGETYEQYF
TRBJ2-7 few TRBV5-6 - TGTGCCAGCAGCTTGGGAACCTATCGTAAGTTGCAGTACTTC CASSLGTYRKLQYF
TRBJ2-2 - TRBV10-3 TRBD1 TGTGCCACCTGGACAGGGGCCTTGTCCACCGGGGAGCTGTTTTTT CATWTGALSTGELFF
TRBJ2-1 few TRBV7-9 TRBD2 TGTGCCAGCAGCCGATTACTAGCGGGGGAGAACAATGAGCAGTTCTTC CASSRLLAGENNEQFF
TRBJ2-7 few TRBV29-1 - TGCAGCGTTGAGTCAGGGGGGCTCTACGAGCAGTACTTC CSVESGGLYEQYF
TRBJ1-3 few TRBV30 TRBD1 TGTGCCTGGAACGCCGGGACAGGGGGCGCCGGAAACACCATATATTTT CAWNAGTGGAGNTIYF
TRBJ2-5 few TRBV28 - TGTGCCAGCAGTTTCGGGTTAGGGAGGATGCGGGAGACCCAGTACTTC CASSFGLGRMRETQYF
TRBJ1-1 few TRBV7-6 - TGTGCCAGCAGCGGGGGACGGATGAACACTGAAGCTTTCTTT CASSGGRMNTEAFF
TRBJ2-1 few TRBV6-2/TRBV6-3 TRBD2 TGTGCCAGCAGTTACCACCTGACTAGCGGGAGTCGGGAGCAGTTCTTC CASSYHLTSGSREQFF
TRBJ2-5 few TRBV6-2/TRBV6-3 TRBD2 TGTGCCAGCAGTTACTCGGAGGAGCGGGGGGGCCCAGAGACCCAGTACTTC CASSYSEERGGPETQYF
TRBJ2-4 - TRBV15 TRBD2 TGTGCCACCAGCAGAACTAGCGGGAGGGCCAAAAACATTCAGTACTTC CATSRTSGRAKNIQYF
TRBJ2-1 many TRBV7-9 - TGTGCCAGCAGCTTAGCGTTGGCCAGATACAATGAGCAGTTCTTC CASSLALARYNEQFF
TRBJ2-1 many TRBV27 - TGTGCCAGCAGTTTGTACAATGAGCAGTTCTTC CASSLYNEQFF
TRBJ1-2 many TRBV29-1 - TGCAGCGTTCCGAGAGTGTGGCAGGAAGACTATGGCTACACCTTC CSVPRVWQEDYGYTF
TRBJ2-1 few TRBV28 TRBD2 TGTGCCAGCAGTGTACCCCGAAGCGGGGGGCCAAAGAATGAGCAGTTCTTC CASSVPRSGGPKNEQFF
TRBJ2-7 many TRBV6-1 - TGTGCCAGCAGCTCCGATTGGGGGACGGAGCAGTACTTC CASSSDWGTEQYF
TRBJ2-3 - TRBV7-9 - TGTGCCAGCAGCTTAGCAGGGTTCCCAGATACGCAGTATTTT CASSLAGFPDTQYF
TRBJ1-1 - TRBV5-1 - TGCGCCAGCAGCTTCGGAGGTAGCGGAACGTGGGAGACTGAAGCTTTCTTT CASSFGGSGTWETEAFF
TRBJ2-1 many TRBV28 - TGTGCCAGCAGTTTTGAGGGGACCAACTATGAGCAGTTCTTC CASSFEGTNYEQFF
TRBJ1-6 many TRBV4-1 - TGCGCCAGCAGCCAACCACAAAGGGGGAATTCACCCCTCCACTTT CASSQPQRGNSPLHF
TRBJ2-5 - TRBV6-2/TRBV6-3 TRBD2 TGTGCCAGCAGTTACTCGAATTTCTTGCTAGCGGGAGACATCCAAGAGACCCAGTACTTC CASSYSNFLLAGDIQETQYF
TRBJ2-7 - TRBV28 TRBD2 TGTGCCAGCAGTTCAAGCAGGGAGGGAGAGCAGTACTTC CASSSSREGEQYF
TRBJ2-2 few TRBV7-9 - TGTGCCAGCAGCTCCCCAACCGCAGGGCCCGGGGAGCTGTTTTTT CASSSPTAGPGELFF
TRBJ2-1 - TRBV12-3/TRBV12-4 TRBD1 TGTGCCAGCAGTTTTCACGACAGGGGAAGGTACAATGAGCAGTTCTTC CASSFHDRGRYNEQFF
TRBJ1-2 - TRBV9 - TGTGCCAGCAGCGTAGAAGCAGGGCCCCTTCAGGGCTACACCTTC CASSVEAGPLQGYTF